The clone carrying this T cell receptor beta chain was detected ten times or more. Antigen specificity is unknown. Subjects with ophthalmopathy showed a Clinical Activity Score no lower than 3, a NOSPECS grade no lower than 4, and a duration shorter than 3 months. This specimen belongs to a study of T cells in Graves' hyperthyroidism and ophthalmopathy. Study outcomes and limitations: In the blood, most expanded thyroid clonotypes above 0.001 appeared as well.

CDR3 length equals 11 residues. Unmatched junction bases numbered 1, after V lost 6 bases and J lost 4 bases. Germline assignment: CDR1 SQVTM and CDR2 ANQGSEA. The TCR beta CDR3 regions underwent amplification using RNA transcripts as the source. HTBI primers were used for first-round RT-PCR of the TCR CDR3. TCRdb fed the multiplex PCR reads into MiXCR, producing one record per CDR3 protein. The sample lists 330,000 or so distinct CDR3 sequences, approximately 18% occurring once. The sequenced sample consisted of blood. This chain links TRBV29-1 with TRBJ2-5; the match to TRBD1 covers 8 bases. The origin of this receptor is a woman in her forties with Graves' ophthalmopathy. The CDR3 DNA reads TGCAGCGTCGGACAGGGAGAGACCCAGTACTTC. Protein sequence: CSVGQGETQYF.